A single sample gave rise to the 10 T cell receptor beta chains below, sequenced in a study of CD4 T cells in relation to SARS-CoV-2 and coronaviruses. CD4+ T cells from unexposed donors were obtained before the COVID-19 pandemic (2011-2018). The table came from immunoSEQ multiplex PCR; TCRdb's copy has only in-frame clones and leaves some out. The data contain approximately 59,000 clones, 80% to 90% of them singletons. The sequencing input was memory CD4+ T cells from PBMCs. Source of these receptors: a human donor in good health.

V gene TRBV15 combines with J gene TRBJ2-7, with D unclear. This CDR3 has 19 residues. Germline loops: CDR1 LNHNV, CDR2 YYDKDF (reference sequence). Trimming removed 0 bases at V and 6 bases at J, with 27 bases between. The CDR3 nucleotides read TGTGCCACCAGCAGAGAGAGGATATCCCGGCAGCGAGGACCGGTCGAGCAGTACTTC. Translating gives CATSRERISRQRGPVEQYF. Complete variable domain (other parts from reference TRBV15 and TRBJ2-7): DAMVIQNPRYQVTQFGKPVTLSCSQTLNHNVMYWYQQKSSQAPKLLFHYYDKDFNNEADTPDNFQSRRPNTSFCFLDIRSPGLGDTAMYLCATSRERISRQRGPVEQYFGPGTRLTVT.

This clone was recorded only once. The chain is built from TRBV9 and TRBJ1-2; D perhaps matches TRBD1 (5 bases). The V and J ends lost 3 bases and 3 bases respectively, with 12 bases between them. This CDR3 contains 14 residues. From germline, CDR1 is SGDLS and CDR2 YYNGEE. CDR3 bases: TGTGCCAGCAGCGACCCCCGGGGGGACTATGGCTACACCTTC. Protein product: CASSDPRGDYGYTF.

The chain recombines TRBV5-6 with TRBJ1-4; possible D gene TRBD1, 5 bases. V was clipped by 0 bases and J by 7 bases, with 13 bases between them. The CDR3 covers 15 residues. Germline CDR1 and CDR2: SGHDT and YYEEEE. For the CDR3, the DNA is TGTGCCAGCAGCTTGGGGGACTTACCTAGTGAAAAACTGTTTTTT. Protein: CASSLGDLPSEKLFF. Complete variable domain (other parts from reference TRBV5-6 and TRBJ1-4): DAGVTQSPTHLIKTRGQQVTLRCSPKSGHDTVSWYQQALGQGPQFIFQYYEEEERQRGNFPDRFSGHQFPNYSSELNVNALLLGDSALYLCASSLGDLPSEKLFFGSGTQLSVL.

The chain has TRBV11-2 and TRBJ2-2; no reliable D call. Germline values: CDR1 SGHAT, CDR2 FQNNGV. The CDR3 is 15 residues long. Trimming took off 3 bases at V and 3 bases at J, with 11 bases between the two ends. CDR3 in amino acids: CASSLTGFDTGELFF. The CDR3 region has the DNA TGTGCCAGCAGCTTGACGGGTTTTGACACCGGGGAGCTGTTTTTT. The whole variable domain, remainder taken from reference TRBV11-2 and TRBJ2-2, is EAGVAQSPRYKIIEKRQSVAFWCNPISGHATLYWYQQILGQGPKLLIQFQNNGVVDDSQLPKDRFSAERLKGVDSTLKIQPAKLEDSAVYLCASSLTGFDTGELFFGEGSRLTVL.

This chain joins TRBV7-2 and TRBJ2-7, with D unresolved. The V gene lost 0 bases and the J gene lost 4 bases, with 7 bases spanning the gap. The CDR3 has 13 residues. Germline V gives CDR1 SGHTA, CDR2 FQGNSA. CDR3 DNA: TGTGCCAGCAGCTTAGCGGGCCTTTACGAGCAGTACTTC. Its protein is CASSLAGLYEQYF.

This chain links TRBV5-4 with TRBJ2-1; D is uncertain. The CDR3 is 14 residues long. V was shortened by 0 bases and J by 5 bases, with 9 bases between the two germline ends. Per the germline V gene, CDR1 is SGHNT and CDR2 is YYREEE (reference sequence). The CDR3 is CASSLERANNEQFF. The DNA for the CDR3 is TGTGCCAGCAGCTTGGAAAGGGCGAACAATGAGCAGTTCTTC.

The genes are TRBV29-1 and TRBJ2-3; 15 positions agree with TRBD2. The length of the CDR3 is 17 residues. The germline CDR1 and CDR2 sequences are SQVTM and ANQGSEA. Germline trimming cut 7 bases from V and 1 base from J; bases unmatched to any gene: 9. In DNA, the CDR3 is TGCAGCGGAAGGGGACTAGCGGGGGGAGGTGGCACAGATACGCAGTATTTT. Translated: CSGRGLAGGGGTDTQYF.

The rearrangement joins TRBV18 to TRBJ2-4; 10 bases agree with TRBD1. J lost 0 bases, V lost 4 bases, and 15 bases had no gene match. Germline CDR1 KGHSH, CDR2 LQKENI. CDR3 length equals 20 residues. The CDR3 sequence is CASSLTEGTGDGGAKNIQYF. Written as DNA, the CDR3 is TGTGCCAGCTCACTGACTGAAGGGACAGGGGATGGGGGAGCCAAAAACATTCAGTACTTC. Combining the CDR3 with reference TRBV18 and TRBJ2-4 gives the whole variable domain NAGVMQNPRHLVRRRGQEARLRCSPMKGHSHVYWYRQLPEEGLKFMVYLQKENIIDESGMPKERFSAEFPKEGPSILRIQQVVRGDSAAYFCASSLTEGTGDGGAKNIQYFGAGTRLSVL.

The chain employs TRBV7-2 and TRBJ1-5; no reliable D call. Trimming took off 4 bases at V and 7 bases at J, with 11 bases between the two ends. CDR3 length equals 13 residues. Germline assignment: CDR1 SGHTA and CDR2 FQGNSA. The CDR3, as DNA: TGTGCCAGCAGCTATGAGGTGGGCCAGCCCCAGCATTTT. Translated, it gives CASSYEVGQPQHF.

This chain joins TRBV4-3 and TRBJ1-1, with D unclear. Germline V gives CDR1 LGHNA, CDR2 YSLEER. The CDR3 is made up of 13 amino acids. Deletions cut 0 bases from V and 8 bases from J, with 10 bases between. The CDR3 region is CASSQEMSLEAFF. The CDR3 region has the DNA TGCGCCAGCAGCCAAGAAATGAGCCTGGAAGCTTTCTTT.